This passage covers 26 T cell receptor beta chains from one sample sequenced in a study of cytomegalovirus exposure and HLA in healthy donors. The PCR contained 60 Vbeta and 13 Jbeta primers. Using immunoSEQ multiplex PCR, the repertoire was profiled, and TCRdb retains in-frame clones only, with some absent. Here the sample spans 65,000 to 90,000 clones, 70% to 85% being singletons. Sequenced: PBMCs. The receptors were sampled from a man aged 25-40 years in good health and CMV-seronegative.

This clone was observed a few times. The V call is TRBV28, the J call TRBJ1-1; the match to TRBD1 covers 10 bases. The V gene end was trimmed by 8 bases and the J gene end by 1 base; junction bases not matched to a gene: 7. The CDR3 has 15 residues. Germline-derived CDR1 and CDR2 are MDHEN and SYDVKM. The chain's CDR3 is CASPDRGGGNTEAFF. For the CDR3, the DNA is TGTGCCAGCCCGGACAGGGGGGGAGGGAACACTGAAGCTTTCTTT.

The rearrangement uses TRBV5-1 and TRBJ2-3, with TRBD1 matching 9 bases. Germline V CDR1 and CDR2: SGHRS, YFSETQ. V dropped 7 bases and J dropped 4; count of bases not matched to a gene: 10. This CDR3 has 15 residues. As DNA, the CDR3 is TGCGCCAGCCAATCCGGGACAGGGAAACCAGATACGCAGTATTTT. It yields the protein CASQSGTGKPDTQYF.

This sequence joins TRBV13 and TRBJ2-7, with 11 nucleotides matching TRBD2. The CDR3 sequence is 16 residues long. The V segment lost 5 bases and the J segment 6 bases; nucleotides outside the gene matches: 12. The germline CDR1 and CDR2 sequences are PRHDT and FYEKMQ (reference sequence). CDR3 protein: CASSHILAGGNREQYF. The CDR3 DNA is TGTGCCAGCAGCCATATTTTAGCGGGAGGGAATCGCGAGCAGTACTTC.

In this sample, this clone turned up once. The V gene is TRBV28, the J gene TRBJ2-5, with 9 bases fitting TRBD1. CDR3 length equals 12 residues. Trimming cost V 10 bases and J 11 bases; bases outside gene matches: 11. The germline V gene has CDR1 MDHEN and CDR2 SYDVKM. DNA for the CDR3: TGTGCCATCTCGACAGGGGGAACGGGGCAGTACTTC. It yields the protein CAISTGGTGQYF. The full variable domain, its missing parts supplied by reference TRBV28 and TRBJ2-5, is DVKVTQSSRYLVKRTGEKVFLECVQDMDHENMFWYRQDPGLGLRLIYFSYDVKMKEKGDIPEGYSVSREKKERFSLILESASTNQTSMYLCAISTGGTGQYFGPGTRLLVL.

The chain joins TRBV6-5 to TRBJ2-5; D not resolved. Germline values: CDR1 MNHEY, CDR2 SVGAGI. Trimming took off 2 bases at V and 1 base at J, with 8 bases between the two ends. There are 14 residues in the CDR3. CDR3 in amino acids: CASSYDTTQETQYF. The CDR3 region has the DNA TGTGCCAGCAGTTACGACACAACCCAAGAGACCCAGTACTTC.

This clone was seen a few times. The DNA of the CDR3 is TGTGCCAGCAGTACACCGGGACTAGCGGACAATGAGCAGTTCTTC. Its protein is CASSTPGLADNEQFF. This rearrangement joins TRBV6-5 to TRBJ2-1; 11 bases are shared with TRBD2. This CDR3 is built from 15 residues. Germline V gene lookup returns CDR1 MNHEY and CDR2 SVGAGI. Trimming removed 5 bases from V and 5 bases from J; junction bases left unmatched: 5.

The V call is TRBV7-8, the J call TRBJ1-1; weak D call: TRBD1 (6 bases). Trimming cost V 5 bases and J 5 bases, with 12 bases left between them. Per germline, CDR1 SGHVS and CDR2 FQNEAQ. The length of the CDR3 is 13 residues. For the CDR3, the DNA is TGTGCCAGCAGCGAGGACAGAAAGACTGAAGCTTTCTTT. This translates into CASSEDRKTEAFF.

This chain connects TRBV13 to TRBJ1-3; perhaps TRBD1 as D (6 bases). The CDR3 loop spans 15 amino acids. Trimming took 4 bases from V and 0 from J, leaving 10 bases between them. Germline V gives CDR1 PRHDT, CDR2 FYEKMQ (reference sequence). CDR3 sequence (DNA): TGTGCCAGCAGCTCAGGACAGTTCTCTGGAAACACCATATATTTT. Amino acid sequence: CASSSGQFSGNTIYF.

This chain links TRBV6-5 with TRBJ1-2, with a possible D match to TRBD1 (6 bases). The CDR3 is made up of 12 amino acids. In germline, CDR1 is MNHEY, CDR2 SVGAGI. Between the trimmed V and J ends, which lost 0 bases and 10 bases, there was a span of 9 bases. Here the CDR3 reads CASSYSGQSYTF. CDR3 sequence (DNA): TGTGCCAGCAGTTACTCAGGACAGTCCTACACCTTC.

With regard to this clone: One end of the junction fails to match germline, which may point to a read error. The chain's CDR3 is CARSFSATESSYEQYF. The CDR3 DNA reads as TGTGCCCGCAGCTTCTCTGCCACCGAGTCCTCCTACGAGCAGTACTTC. V usage is TRBV5-6 and J usage is TRBJ2-7, with D unresolved. The CDR3 totals 16 residues. Germline V gene data show CDR1 as SGHDT and CDR2 as YYEEEE.

This clone was counted once. The rearrangement uses TRBV7-9 and TRBJ1-1; possible D gene TRBD1, 6 bases. The V gene's germline CDR1 is SEHNR and CDR2 FQNEAQ (reference sequence). The CDR3 loop spans 12 amino acids. The V end lost 5 bases, the J end lost 8 bases, and 12 bases lay between the germline ends. The CDR3 reads CASSHSDREAFF. Here the CDR3 DNA reads TGTGCCAGCAGCCATTCAGACAGGGAAGCTTTCTTT.

This clone has only one observation. The chain couples TRBV9 to TRBJ1-2; D is undetermined. Trimming took 0 bases from V and 7 from J, leaving 13 bases between them. Germline V gene data show CDR1 as SGDLS and CDR2 as YYNGEE. The CDR3 spans 14 residues. The CDR3 nucleotides are TGTGCCAGCAGCGTAGAAGTAGGTCGGGGTGGCTACACCTTC. Amino acids: CASSVEVGRGGYTF.

CDR3 protein: CASSLELQETQYF. DNA for the CDR3: TGCGCCAGCAGCTTAGAGTTACAAGAGACCCAGTACTTC. The chain uses TRBV5-1 and TRBJ2-5; no clear D gene. The CDR3 totals 13 residues. Per germline, CDR1 SGHRS and CDR2 YFSETQ. Deletions cut 2 bases from V and 2 bases from J, with 7 bases between.

This chain uses TRBV28 with TRBJ1-5, with 10 bases that match TRBD1. The germline V gene has CDR1 MDHEN and CDR2 SYDVKM. This CDR3 is 14 amino acids long. The J segment lost 8 bases and the V segment lost 6 bases, leaving 7 bases of the junction unmatched. The CDR3 loop reads CASRPMTGGKPQHF. For the CDR3, the DNA is TGTGCCAGCAGGCCCATGACAGGGGGCAAGCCCCAGCATTTT.

The chain joins TRBV19 to TRBJ2-7; 7 nucleotides agree with TRBD2. Germline CDR1 is LNHDA and CDR2 is SQIVND (reference sequence). The CDR3 is 17 amino acids. Germline trimming cut 5 bases from V and 9 bases from J; bases unmatched to any gene: 22. The CDR3 bases are TGTGCCAGTAGTCCCCGGGAGGCAGGCCTAAGTTTCTCGGTGCAGTACTTC. Amino acids: CASSPREAGLSFSVQYF.

The rearrangement joins TRBV5-6 to TRBJ2-5; TRBD2 matches at 10 bases. With the DNA end fitting TRBJ2-7 better, the J assignment may be wrong. The CDR3 runs to 15 residues. The germline V gene has CDR1 SGHDT and CDR2 YYEEEE. The DNA for the CDR3 is TGTGCCAGCAGCTGGAGGACTAGCGGAGGATACGAGCAGTACTTC. Its protein product is CASSWRTSGGYEQYF.

The V call is TRBV18, the J call TRBJ2-7; unclear D gene. This CDR3 spans 12 amino acids. Germline CDR1 is KGHSH and CDR2 is LQKENI. V dropped 4 bases and J dropped 5 bases, with 9 bases sitting between them. CDR3: CASSRSRDEQYF. In DNA form, the CDR3 reads TGTGCCAGCTCACGAAGCCGGGACGAGCAGTACTTC. The full variable domain, its missing parts supplied by reference TRBV18 and TRBJ2-7, is NAGVMQNPRHLVRRRGQEARLRCSPMKGHSHVYWYRQLPEEGLKFMVYLQKENIIDESGMPKERFSAEFPKEGPSILRIQQVVRGDSAAYFCASSRSRDEQYFGPGTRLTVT.

CDR3 DNA: TGTGCCAGCAGCCCCTGGCAGGGAAACACCGGGGAGCTGTTTTTT. It translates to CASSPWQGNTGELFF. V and J are TRBV7-9 and TRBJ2-2; TRBD1 might be the D (5 bases). The germline V gene has CDR1 SEHNR and CDR2 FQNEAQ (reference sequence). The CDR3 covers 15 residues. Between the trimmed V and J ends, which lost 5 bases and 2 bases, there was a span of 12 bases.

To note about this clone: At one end the junction does not follow the germline gene, possibly because of a read error. V usage is TRBV10-1 and J usage is TRBJ1-1; 7 bases are a match to TRBD1. The CDR3 is 16 residues long. Germline CDR1 WNHNN, CDR2 SYGVQD (reference sequence). The CDR3 sequence is CASRKDRDSWNNEAFF. In nucleotides, the CDR3 is TGCGCCAGCAGGAAAGACCGGGACAGCTGGAACAATGAAGCTTTCTTT.

CDR3 nucleotide sequence: TGTGCCAGCAGTTATTTCTTAAACACTGAAGCTTTCTTT. Translating gives CASSYFLNTEAFF. The chain carries TRBV6-5 and TRBJ1-1; D ambiguous. In germline, CDR1 is MNHEY, CDR2 SVGAGI. The CDR3 covers 13 residues. The ends were cut back, 3 bases at V and 2 bases at J, with 7 bases in the middle.

The J gene is TRBJ2-1, the V gene TRBV6-6; D not resolved. The germline gives CDR1 MNHNY, CDR2 SVGAGI (reference sequence). V lost 7 bases to trimming and J lost 2 bases, with 12 bases between them. There are 14 residues in the CDR3. CDR3 sequence reads: CASTNANPYNEQFF. CDR3 DNA: TGTGCCAGCACTAACGCTAATCCCTACAATGAGCAGTTCTTC.

The genes are TRBV5-1 and TRBJ2-7, with D possibly being TRBD2 (6 bases). In germline, CDR1 is SGHRS, CDR2 YFSETQ. This CDR3 spans 15 amino acids. The V end lost 3 bases, the J end lost 5 bases, and 18 bases lay between the germline ends. Here the CDR3 reads CASSYGRGTPDEQYF. The DNA of the CDR3 is TGCGCCAGCAGCTACGGACGCGGGACCCCAGACGAGCAGTACTTC.

About this clone itself: Germline is not matched at one junction end, which may reflect a read error. This chain links TRBV5-4 with TRBJ1-3, with D unclear. CDR3 length: 15 amino acids. Germline V gene sequence: CDR1 SGHNT, CDR2 YYREEE (reference sequence). This CDR3 reads CPSSLSTAAGNTIYF. CDR3 nucleotide sequence: TGTCCCAGCAGCTTATCAACAGCAGCTGGAAACACCATATATTTT.

The CDR3 coding sequence is TGTGCCAGCAGTCCCGGCCGGGACAGGGTCAGTACGCAGTATTTT. Protein: CASSPGRDRVSTQYF. This chain uses TRBV2 with TRBJ2-3; 9 positions agree with TRBD1. Looked up from germline, CDR1 is SNHLY and CDR2 is FYNNEI. This CDR3 comprises 15 residues. Trimming took 5 bases from V and 8 from J; bases not matched to a gene: 11.

The chain carries TRBV13 and TRBJ2-7, with a weak D call TRBD2 (5 bases). With 8 bases removed from V and 0 bases from J, the gap between germline ends came to 8 bases. CDR1 is PRHDT and CDR2 is FYEKMQ in the germline V gene (reference sequence). The CDR3 totals 12 residues. CDR3 region: CASGSRSYEQYF. CDR3 in DNA: TGTGCCAGCGGGAGTCGCTCCTACGAGCAGTACTTC.

The chain couples TRBV4-3 to TRBJ1-2; no firm D call. CDR1 and CDR2 from the germline V gene are LGHNA and YSLEER. Trimming took 0 bases from V and 2 from J, leaving 10 bases between them. CDR3 length equals 15 residues. CDR3 in amino acids: CASSQDYAVNYGYTF. CDR3 DNA sequence: TGCGCCAGCAGCCAAGATTACGCGGTAAACTATGGCTACACCTTC.